This T cell receptor (beta chain) came from a study of STAT5B mutations in CD4+ large granular lymphocyte leukemia. Study results and caveats: Compared with healthy controls (2/35), patient top clones favored TRBV06 (8/27). Without putative leukemic clones, patient CD4-sorted repertoires remained more clonal than healthy CD4+ repertoires. No patients shared main leukemic clonotypes, though around 25% appeared at low frequency elsewhere.

The CDR3 loop spans 13 amino acids. Trimming stripped 0 bases from V and 1 base from J, with 4 bases between. Germline CDR1 reads SGHKS; CDR2 reads YYEKEE (reference sequence). Generated by immunoSEQ multiplex PCR, the TCRdb table keeps only in-frame clones and is missing some. The sample includes approximately 40,000 clones, approximately 80% seen only once; the top ten take 3% to 4%. Comment on this clone: As yet, its antigen is unknown. The same CDR3 can be traced to other DNA sequences in this sample.

Buffy coats from healthy blood donors served as controls. The TCR was taken from a human donor in good health. The sequenced sample consisted of CD4+ T cells from blood buffy coats. The J gene is TRBJ1-1, the V gene TRBV5-5; D unresolved. The CDR3 sequence: CASSLEGNTEAFF. CDR3 nucleotides: TGTGCCAGCAGCTTGGAGGGGAACACTGAAGCTTTCTTT.